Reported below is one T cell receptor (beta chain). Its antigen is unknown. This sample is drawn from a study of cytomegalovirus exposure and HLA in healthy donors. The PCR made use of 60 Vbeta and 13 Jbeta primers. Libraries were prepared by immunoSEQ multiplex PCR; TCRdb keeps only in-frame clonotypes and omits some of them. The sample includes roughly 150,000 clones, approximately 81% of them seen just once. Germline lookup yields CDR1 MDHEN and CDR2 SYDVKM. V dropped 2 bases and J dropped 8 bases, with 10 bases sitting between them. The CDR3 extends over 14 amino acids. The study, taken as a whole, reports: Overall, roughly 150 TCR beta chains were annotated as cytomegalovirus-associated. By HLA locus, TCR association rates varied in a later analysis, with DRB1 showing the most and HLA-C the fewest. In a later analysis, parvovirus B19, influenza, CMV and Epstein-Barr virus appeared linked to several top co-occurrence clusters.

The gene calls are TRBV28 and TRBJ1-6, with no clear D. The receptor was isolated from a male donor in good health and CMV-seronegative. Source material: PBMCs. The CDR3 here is CASSLGVADSPLHF. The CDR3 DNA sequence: TGTGCCAGCAGTTTAGGGGTAGCGGATTCACCCCTCCACTTT.